The 30 T cell receptor beta chains below were found in one sample sequenced in a study of response to subunit inactivated influenza vaccine. TCRdb used MiXCR to reprocess the RT-PCR reads, holding one entry per CDR3 protein. The top ten clones hold 1.5% to 2% of a sample with roughly 520,000 distinct CDR3 sequences, about 25% of them seen once. The sequences come from CD4+ T cells sorted from PBMCs, collected about 5 days after vaccination. These receptors were collected from a man aged 45-60 years who received an inactivated influenza vaccine.

This sequence joins TRBV11-2 and TRBJ1-1; D remains ambiguous. The germline gives CDR1 SGHAT, CDR2 FQNNGV. V was trimmed by 2 bases and J by 1 base, leaving 11 bases between them. This CDR3 is built from 15 residues. As DNA, the CDR3 is TGTGCCAGCAGCTTAACTCAGAAGGGGAACACTGAAGCTTTCTTT. Protein: CASSLTQKGNTEAFF.

The chain is built from TRBV9 and TRBJ2-2, with 7 bases identical to TRBD2. After removal of 4 bases from V and 3 bases from J, the junction contained 6 bases not matched to a gene. The V gene's germline CDR1 is SGDLS and CDR2 YYNGEE. This CDR3 spans 15 amino acids. The CDR3 loop reads CASSRDYGYTGELFF. The CDR3 DNA is TGTGCCAGCAGCCGGGACTACGGATACACCGGGGAGCTGTTTTTT. The full variable domain, rest sourced from reference TRBV9 and TRBJ2-2, is DSGVTQTPKHLITATGQRVTLRCSPRSGDLSVYWYQQSLDQGLQFLIQYYNGEERAKGNILERFSAQQFPDLHSELNLSSLELGDSALYFCASSRDYGYTGELFFGEGSRLTVL.

This clonotype was seen ten or more times. The chain is built from TRBV12-3 or TRBV12-4 and TRBJ1-5, with D possibly matching TRBD1 (6 bases). Trimming removed 3 bases at V and 4 bases at J, with 7 bases between. The CDR3 runs 13 residues. The CDR3 here is CASSFQGNQPQHF. CDR3 DNA sequence: TGTGCCAGCAGTTTCCAGGGGAATCAGCCCCAGCATTTT.

The chain couples TRBV6-2 or TRBV6-3 to TRBJ1-5; TRBD1 is a possible D gene (5 bases). The CDR3 is made up of 14 amino acids. V lost 5 bases, J lost 6 bases, and 14 bases lay in between. The V gene's germline CDR1 is MNHEY and CDR2 SVGEGT. CDR3 in DNA: TGTGCCAGCAGTCGGGACTCCAAGGTTCAGCCCCAGCATTTT. Encoded protein: CASSRDSKVQPQHF.

The chain recombines TRBV29-1 with TRBJ2-7; D gene ambiguous. V lost 4 bases, J lost 1 base, and 8 bases lay in between. The germline CDR1 and CDR2 sequences are SQVTM and ANQGSEA. The CDR3 covers 12 residues. The CDR3 DNA is TGCAGCGTTGGTGGCCAATCCTACGAGCAGTACTTC. Its protein is CSVGGQSYEQYF.

The chain carries TRBV30 and TRBJ2-1, with 9 bases that match TRBD2. The CDR3 totals 14 residues. Germline V CDR1 and CDR2: GTSNPN, SVGIG (reference sequence). With 2 bases clipped from V and 11 bases from J, the junction kept 10 bases outside the gene matches. The CDR3 protein is CAWSNTGTSFKQFF. The CDR3 coding sequence is TGTGCCTGGAGTAACACCGGGACTAGCTTCAAGCAGTTCTTC.

This clonotype came up a few times. V gene TRBV20-1 combines with J gene TRBJ2-3, with TRBD2 matching over 10 bases. CDR3 length equals 17 residues. Germline CDR1 and CDR2: DFQATT and SNEGSKA (reference sequence). Germline trimming cut 3 bases from V and 10 bases from J; bases unmatched to any gene: 19. The CDR3 DNA follows: TGCAGTGCTAGTGTTGGAGGGAGCGGGGGGGTTCTGGGGTCGCAGTATTTT. This translates into CSASVGGSGGVLGSQYF.

This clonotype has only a few counts. The rearrangement links TRBV10-3 to TRBJ2-7; 8 nucleotides match TRBD1. The CDR3 extends over 13 amino acids. The junction had 5 bases not matched to a gene; V was cut back by 6 bases and J by 4 bases. From germline, CDR1 is ENHRY and CDR2 SYGVKD. DNA for the CDR3: TGTGCCATCAGCACCACAGGGGGTTACGAGCAGTACTTC. Protein product: CAISTTGGYEQYF.

CDR3 in amino acids: CASSTGGSYGYTF. CDR3 nucleotides: TGTGCCAGCAGTACAGGGGGCTCCTATGGCTACACCTTC. The rearrangement links TRBV2 to TRBJ1-2; 9 positions agree with TRBD1. After removal of 5 bases from V and 4 bases from J, the junction contained 2 bases not matched to a gene. This CDR3 spans 13 amino acids. The germline V gene has CDR1 SNHLY and CDR2 FYNNEI.

This clonotype was picked up many times. The chain has TRBV7-8 and TRBJ2-1; D is unclear. Looked up from germline, CDR1 is SGHVS and CDR2 is FQNEAQ. Trimming removed 4 bases from V and 1 base from J, with 11 bases in between. The CDR3 sequence is 15 residues long. Here the CDR3 DNA reads TGTGCCAGCAGCTGGGTCCGAAGGTCCTACAATGAGCAGTTCTTC. Protein: CASSWVRRSYNEQFF.

This clonotype showed up many times. The V and J genes are TRBV6-2 or TRBV6-3 and TRBJ2-1; 14 nucleotides align to TRBD2. The V and J ends lost 4 bases and 9 bases, in that order; junction bases with no gene match: 2. Per the germline V gene, CDR1 is MNHEY and CDR2 is SVGEGT. This CDR3 is built from 14 residues. The CDR3 bases are TGTGCCAGCAGTTTAGGACTAGCGGGAGGTGAGCAGTTCTTC. The encoded protein is CASSLGLAGGEQFF.

CDR3 region: CASSGQASYEQYF. DNA for the CDR3: TGTGCCAGCAGCGGACAGGCTTCCTACGAGCAGTACTTC. V gene TRBV7-2 combines with J gene TRBJ2-7; TRBD1 aligns across 7 bases. Germline lookup yields CDR1 SGHTA and CDR2 FQGNSA. The CDR3 loop spans 13 amino acids. Trimming cost V 5 bases and J 1 base; bases outside gene matches: 2.

A few counts support this clonotype. This rearrangement joins TRBV7-3 to TRBJ2-7; D may be TRBD2 (6 bases). This CDR3 has 15 residues. The germline CDR1 and CDR2 sequences are SGHTA and FQGTGA. The germline V and J ends were trimmed by 1 base and 3 bases, with 13 bases remaining between them. The CDR3 loop is CASSLRWGDDYEQYF. DNA for the CDR3: TGTGCCAGCAGCTTAAGATGGGGGGACGACTACGAGCAGTACTTC.

This clonotype was counted ten times or more. One junction end disagrees with the germline gene, perhaps due to a read error. The CDR3 reads CASSLAGVQETQYF. The CDR3 DNA follows: TGTGCCAGCAGCTTAGCTGGGGTCCAAGAGACCCAGTACTTC. This chain links TRBV5-1 with TRBJ2-5; D unclear. Germline CDR1 SGHRS, CDR2 YFSETQ. This CDR3 has 14 amino acids.

In its sample, this clonotype was seen a few times. The chain is built from TRBV6-2 or TRBV6-3 and TRBJ2-4; 13 bases agree with TRBD2. Per the germline V gene, CDR1 is MNHEY and CDR2 is SVGEGT. Trimming took 5 bases from V and 0 from J; bases not matched to a gene: 4. The CDR3 is 17 residues long. Here the CDR3 reads CASSLGLAGLAKNIQYF. In nucleotides, the CDR3 is TGTGCCAGCAGTCTGGGACTAGCGGGGCTAGCCAAAAACATTCAGTACTTC.

This clonotype was found a few times. CDR3 protein: CASSPSRLAGGTDTQYF. The CDR3 region has the DNA TGTGCCAGCAGTCCATCCAGACTAGCGGGAGGTACCGATACGCAGTATTTT. J is TRBJ2-3 and V is TRBV12-3 or TRBV12-4, with 13 bases identical to TRBD2. CDR3 length: 17 amino acids. After removal of 5 bases from V and 6 bases from J, the junction contained 11 bases not matched to a gene.

This clonotype was recorded only once. A much larger clone lies one base from this, so it may be a read error. The V and J genes are TRBV12-3 or TRBV12-4 and TRBJ2-3; possible D gene TRBD2, 5 bases. CDR3 length: 13 amino acids. The V end was cut by 3 bases, the J end by 5 bases, with 9 bases between. As DNA, the CDR3 is TGTGCCAGCAGTTTCACCCGGGGAGATACGCAGTATTTT. This sequence encodes CASSFTRGDTQYF.

The table lists this clonotype with a few counts. The chain links TRBV6-2 or TRBV6-3 to TRBJ2-1; no reliable D call. CDR1 MNHEY and CDR2 SVGEGT come from the germline V gene. V was shortened by 8 bases and J by 2 bases, with 13 bases between the two germline ends. The CDR3 loop spans 14 amino acids. CDR3 bases: TGTGCCAGCCGCCCCACGGGCACCTACAATGAGCAGTTCTTC. It is translated as CASRPTGTYNEQFF.

This clonotype has just a few counts. This chain joins TRBV11-2 and TRBJ2-1; 9 bases match TRBD2. The CDR3 length is 15 residues. Germline assignment: CDR1 SGHAT and CDR2 FQNNGV. The trim removed 5 bases at V and 5 bases at J, leaving 7 bases unmatched. CDR3 residues: CASSRGTSRNNEQFF. The CDR3 coding sequence is TGTGCCAGCAGCCGCGGGACTAGCAGAAACAATGAGCAGTTCTTC. Together with reference TRBV11-2 and TRBJ2-1, the CDR3 gives the full variable domain: EAGVAQSPRYKIIEKRQSVAFWCNPISGHATLYWYQQILGQGPKLLIQFQNNGVVDDSQLPKDRFSAERLKGVDSTLKIQPAKLEDSAVYLCASSRGTSRNNEQFFGPGTRLTVL.

This clonotype appeared a few times. The chain is built from TRBV12-3 or TRBV12-4 and TRBJ2-7, with 8 bases lining up with TRBD2. V dropped 5 bases and J dropped 4; count of bases not matched to a gene: 4. CDR3 length: 13 amino acids. The CDR3 loop reads CASSAGGRYEQYF. CDR3 sequence (DNA): TGTGCCAGCAGTGCGGGGGGCAGGTACGAGCAGTACTTC.

The V gene is TRBV12-3 or TRBV12-4, the J gene TRBJ2-1, with TRBD2 matching 7 bases. The CDR3 runs to 15 residues. V trimming: 0 bases; J trimming: 5 bases; junction bases outside the gene matches: 4. CDR3 region: CASSLAAGLDNEQFF. The CDR3 DNA reads as TGTGCCAGCAGTTTAGCAGCGGGGTTAGACAATGAGCAGTTCTTC.

This clonotype was detected many times. The chain recombines TRBV12-3 or TRBV12-4 with TRBJ2-1; TRBD1 aligns across 8 bases. The J segment lost 5 bases and the V segment lost 4 bases, leaving 1 base of the junction unmatched. The CDR3 length is 13 residues. The DNA of the CDR3 is TGTGCCAGCAGTTGGGACAGGAACAATGAGCAGTTCTTC. Its protein product is CASSWDRNNEQFF.

Ten or more counts support this clonotype. The rearrangement links TRBV5-5 to TRBJ2-7; either TRBD1 or TRBD2 may supply D (5 bases each). The germline gives CDR1 SGHKS, CDR2 YYEKEE (reference sequence). This CDR3 has 15 amino acids. Trimming removed 5 bases at V and 2 bases at J, with 17 bases between. Here the CDR3 reads CASSNSGTATYEQYF. CDR3 nucleotides: TGTGCCAGCAGTAACTCCGGGACGGCAACCTACGAGCAGTACTTC. The full variable domain, with the rest looked up from reference TRBV5-5 and TRBJ2-7, is DAGVTQSPTHLIKTRGQQVTLRCSPISGHKSVSWYQQVLGQGPQFIFQYYEKEERGRGNFPDRFSARQFPNYSSELNVNALLLGDSALYLCASSNSGTATYEQYFGPGTRLTVT.

This clonotype was observed a handful of times. The genes are TRBV29-1 and TRBJ2-7, with TRBD2 matching 12 bases. CDR1 and CDR2 from the germline V gene are SQVTM and ANQGSEA. The CDR3 runs to 14 residues. The V and J ends lost 1 base and 5 bases, in that order; junction bases with no gene match: 3. CDR3 DNA: TGCAGCGTTGAAGGACTAGCGGGAGTCGACGAGCAGTACTTC. It translates to CSVEGLAGVDEQYF.

V is TRBV7-6 and J is TRBJ2-1, with 10 bases identical to TRBD2. V lost 0 bases to trimming and J lost 7 bases; unmatched junction nucleotides: 6. Germline CDR1 reads SGHVS; CDR2 reads FNYEAQ. CDR3 size: 16 residues. The chain's CDR3 is CASSLASLAGVNEQFF. The DNA of the CDR3 is TGTGCCAGCAGCTTAGCTTCCCTAGCGGGAGTTAATGAGCAGTTCTTC.

This clonotype has more than one count but fewer than ten. The CDR3 DNA is TGTGCCAGCAGGAGGGGGGGGCAAGGACATAGCACAGATACGCAGTATTTT. Residues: CASRRGGQGHSTDTQYF. The chain links TRBV6-1 to TRBJ2-3, with D possibly being TRBD2 (7 bases). The CDR3 runs 17 residues. Trimming pared 6 bases from V and 0 bases from J, leaving 19 bases between. Germline V gene sequence: CDR1 MNHNS, CDR2 SASEGT.

This clonotype was found a few times. The V call is TRBV2, the J call TRBJ1-6, with a possible D match to TRBD1 (6 bases). Germline CDR1 and CDR2: SNHLY and FYNNEI. The CDR3 spans 15 residues. Trimming took off 2 bases at V and 6 bases at J, with 11 bases between the two ends. CDR3 residues: CASSESGAVNSPLHF. CDR3 bases: TGTGCCAGCAGTGAATCAGGGGCAGTTAATTCACCCCTCCACTTT.

This clonotype has just a few counts. The V and J genes are TRBV7-2 and TRBJ2-3, with D maybe TRBD2 (5 bases). The CDR3 is made up of 14 amino acids. Germline values: CDR1 SGHTA, CDR2 FQGNSA. Trimming shortened V by 6 bases and J by 0 bases, and 10 bases separated the two germline ends. CDR3: CASRSPGSTDTQYF. CDR3 DNA sequence: TGTGCCAGCAGATCCCCGGGGAGCACAGATACGCAGTATTTT.

The chain has TRBV20-1 and TRBJ1-5, with TRBD1 matching 10 bases. This CDR3 has 14 residues. Germline V gives CDR1 DFQATT, CDR2 SNEGSKA (reference sequence). V lost 4 bases and J lost 2; bases outside the gene matches: 2. The chain's CDR3 is CSAKGTGGNQPQHF. The CDR3, as DNA: TGCAGTGCTAAAGGGACAGGGGGCAATCAGCCCCAGCATTTT.

The gene calls are TRBV20-1 and TRBJ1-6; 7 nucleotides agree with TRBD1. Germline V gene lookup returns CDR1 DFQATT and CDR2 SNEGSKA (reference sequence). This CDR3 spans 17 amino acids. Trimming at V came to 1 base and at J to 7 bases, leaving 13 bases not matched to a gene. CDR3 DNA: TGCAGTGCTAGAGTAGGGGCCAGACAGGGAGGGAATTCACCCCTCCACTTT. Its translation: CSARVGARQGGNSPLHF.